The 26 T cell receptor beta chains below come from one sample, sequenced in a study of blood T cell repertoires in COVID-19. The method was immunoSEQ multiplex PCR; TCRdb's version includes in-frame clones alone and lacks a portion of them. Among fewer than 250,000 clones listed, around 86% were seen once. Sequenced sample: peripheral blood. These TCRs come from a man in his 60s with acute or convalescent COVID-19.

This chain joins TRBV27 and TRBJ2-2, with D uncertain. Trimming cost V 2 bases and J 0 bases, with 7 bases left between them. This CDR3 region has 15 residues. Germline V gene data show CDR1 as MNHEY and CDR2 as SMNVEV (reference sequence). The CDR3 loop is CASSLRVTNTGELFF. CDR3 DNA sequence: TGTGCCAGCAGTTTACGGGTTACGAACACCGGGGAGCTGTTTTTT.

The genes are TRBV9 and TRBJ2-5; the D gene is possibly TRBD1 (6 bases). Per the germline V gene, CDR1 is SGDLS and CDR2 is YYNGEE. The CDR3 sequence is 13 residues long. The V end lost 3 bases, the J end lost 5 bases, and 11 bases lay between the germline ends. The CDR3 coding sequence is TGTGCCAGCAGCGAGGGGGTCGGGGAGACCCAGTACTTC. Amino acids: CASSEGVGETQYF.

This clone was observed a handful of times. The V call is TRBV5-1, the J call TRBJ1-2, with a weak D call TRBD1 (5 bases). This CDR3 comprises 13 residues. The germline V gene has CDR1 SGHRS and CDR2 YFSETQ. V was trimmed by 2 bases and J by 5 bases, leaving 10 bases between them. CDR3 coding DNA: TGCGCCAGCAGCTTTTCGACAGAGTATGGCTACACCTTC. It is translated as CASSFSTEYGYTF.

This chain links TRBV5-8 with TRBJ1-2; TRBD1 agrees at 7 bases. This CDR3 has 15 amino acids. J was trimmed by 0 bases and V by 5 bases; bases with no gene match: 7. Germline CDR1 and CDR2: SGHTS and YDEGEE. CDR3 residues: CASRGAGTANYGYTF. The CDR3 DNA follows: TGTGCCAGCAGGGGGGCCGGGACAGCTAACTATGGCTACACCTTC. The full variable domain, with the rest looked up from reference TRBV5-8 and TRBJ1-2, is EAGVTQSPTHLIKTRGQQATLRCSPISGHTSVYWYQQALGLGLQFLLWYDEGEERNRGNFPPRFSGRQFPNYSSELNVNALELEDSALYLCASRGAGTANYGYTFGSGTRLTVV.

A note on this clone: The sample has other DNA sequences that encode this CDR3 too. The rearrangement uses TRBV5-1 and TRBJ2-3; the D gene is possibly TRBD1 (5 bases). This CDR3 comprises 15 residues. Germline lookup yields CDR1 SGHRS and CDR2 YFSETQ. Trimming pared 1 base from V and 1 base from J, leaving 10 bases between. The CDR3 nucleotides are TGCGCCAGCAGCTTGAGGGGTATGGGCACAGATACGCAGTATTTT. This translates into CASSLRGMGTDTQYF.

CDR3 coding DNA: TGTGCCAGCAGCCCCGGGGGGAGTAGTGAAGCTTTCTTT. Translated: CASSPGGSSEAFF. V usage is TRBV11-3 and J usage is TRBJ1-1, with D possibly matching TRBD1 (5 bases). With 5 bases removed from V and 7 bases from J, the gap between germline ends came to 14 bases. In germline, CDR1 is SGHNT, CDR2 YENEEA. There are 13 residues in the CDR3.

The CDR3 sequence: CASSLISFLVGYTF. The CDR3 DNA reads as TGTGCCAGCAGCTTAATCTCCTTTTTAGTCGGCTACACCTTC. V usage is TRBV7-9 and J usage is TRBJ1-2; D not resolved. Per germline, CDR1 SEHNR and CDR2 FQNEAQ (reference sequence). Trimming pared 2 bases from V and 8 bases from J, leaving 15 bases between. The CDR3 sequence is 14 residues long. Filled out from reference TRBV7-9 and TRBJ1-2, the complete variable domain reads DTGVSQNPRHKITKRGQNVTFRCDPISEHNRLYWYRQTLGQGPEFLTYFQNEAQLEKSRLLSDRFSAERPKGSFSTLEIQRTEQGDSAMYLCASSLISFLVGYTFGSGTRLTVV.

V gene TRBV2 combines with J gene TRBJ2-5; 9 bases are a match to TRBD2. CDR1 and CDR2 (germline): SNHLY, FYNNEI. CDR3 length: 15 amino acids. V was pared by 3 bases and J by 5 bases, with 7 bases of the junction left unmatched. CDR3 sequence reads: CASSDLGGGAETQYF. The CDR3 nucleotides are TGTGCCAGCAGTGACTTAGGCGGGGGGGCCGAGACCCAGTACTTC.

V gene TRBV19 combines with J gene TRBJ2-1; possible D gene TRBD2, 5 bases. CDR3 length: 15 residues. Between the trimmed V and J ends, which lost 5 bases and 0 bases, there was a span of 11 bases. Per the germline V gene, CDR1 is LNHDA and CDR2 is SQIVND (reference sequence). CDR3 nucleotides: TGTGCCAGTAGTCCGGACTCCTCCTCCTACAATGAGCAGTTCTTC. It specifies CASSPDSSSYNEQFF.

V gene TRBV6-5 combines with J gene TRBJ2-1, with a weak D call TRBD1 (6 bases). The CDR3 loop spans 15 amino acids. V was trimmed by 5 bases and J by 4 bases, leaving 15 bases between them. Germline V gene sequence: CDR1 MNHEY, CDR2 SVGAGI. Written as DNA, the CDR3 is TGTGCCAGCAGTACCCGTGGGGGCCTATACAATGAGCAGTTCTTC. Protein: CASSTRGGLYNEQFF.

The chain has TRBV11-3 and TRBJ2-2, with 7 bases matching TRBD2. Trimming took 5 bases from V and 3 from J; bases not matched to a gene: 12. Germline lookup yields CDR1 SGHNT and CDR2 YENEEA. There are 17 residues in the CDR3. The CDR3 sequence: CASSPSASGDHTGELFF. DNA for the CDR3: TGTGCCAGCAGCCCCTCAGCCAGCGGGGACCACACCGGGGAGCTGTTTTTT.

The sample holds one count of this clone. The gene calls are TRBV1 and TRBJ1-1; the table's TRBD1 call for D was not verified on the DNA. TRBV1 corresponds to a pseudogene. CDR3 size: 16 residues. CDR3 sequence reads: CTSSHQGASMNTEAFF. CDR3 bases: TGCACCAGCAGCCACCAGGGGGCAAGCATGAACACTGAAGCTTTCTTT.

This clone was recorded once. V usage is TRBV7-3 and J usage is TRBJ2-3, with D possibly being TRBD2 (6 bases). Trimming cost V 1 base and J 2 bases, with 13 bases left between them. Germline V gene sequence: CDR1 SGHTA, CDR2 FQGTGA. The CDR3 spans 16 residues. CDR3 amino acids: CASSLSGGASTDTQYF. CDR3 sequence (DNA): TGTGCCAGCAGCTTAAGTGGCGGGGCCTCCACAGATACGCAGTATTTT.

V and J are TRBV25-1 and TRBJ1-1; tentatively, D is TRBD1 (5 bases). The CDR3 totals 13 residues. V lost 2 bases, J lost 6 bases, and 10 bases lay in between. CDR1 and CDR2 from the germline V gene are MGHDK and SYGVNS. CDR3: CASSEPDRAEAFF. For the CDR3, the DNA is TGTGCCAGCAGTGAACCAGACAGAGCTGAAGCTTTCTTT. The complete variable domain, with remaining parts taken from reference TRBV25-1 and TRBJ1-1, reads EADIYQTPRYLVIGTGKKITLECSQTMGHDKMYWYQQDPGMELHLIHYSYGVNSTEKGDLSSESTVSRIRTEHFPLTLESARPSHTSQYLCASSEPDRAEAFFGQGTRLTVV.

The chain uses TRBV29-1 and TRBJ1-2; TRBD1 might be the D (6 bases). This CDR3 is 13 amino acids long. The ends were cut back, 6 bases at V and 3 bases at J, with 14 bases in the middle. Germline loops: CDR1 SQVTM, CDR2 ANQGSEA. The CDR3 DNA sequence: TGCAGCGTCCGAGGACAGACGGACTATGGCTACACCTTC. Translated, it gives CSVRGQTDYGYTF.

This clone was found a few times. The V gene is TRBV18, the J gene TRBJ1-3; the D gene is possibly TRBD1 (6 bases). Germline V gives CDR1 KGHSH, CDR2 LQKENI. Trimming shortened V by 3 bases and J by 0 bases, and 12 bases separated the two germline ends. The length of the CDR3 is 16 residues. The CDR3: CASSPAGALSGNTIYF. The CDR3 DNA sequence: TGTGCCAGCTCACCGGCAGGGGCCCTCTCTGGAAACACCATATATTTT. The whole variable domain, remainder taken from reference TRBV18 and TRBJ1-3, is NAGVMQNPRHLVRRRGQEARLRCSPMKGHSHVYWYRQLPEEGLKFMVYLQKENIIDESGMPKERFSAEFPKEGPSILRIQQVVRGDSAAYFCASSPAGALSGNTIYFGEGSWLTVV.

This clone was found once. The chain joins TRBV5-1 to TRBJ2-7; D is unresolved. Trimming took 0 bases from V and 0 from J, leaving 10 bases between them. The CDR3 contains 15 residues. Germline V gene data show CDR1 as SGHRS and CDR2 as YFSETQ. This CDR3 reads CASSLGGSSSYEQYF. In nucleotides, the CDR3 is TGCGCCAGCAGCTTGGGAGGTTCGAGCTCCTACGAGCAGTACTTC.

CDR3 DNA: TGTGCCAGCAGCGTAGTCAGCGGGGGGGCTAGAGATACGCAGTATTTT. Its protein product is CASSVVSGGARDTQYF. The chain joins TRBV9 to TRBJ2-3, with 10 positions matching TRBD2. Germline assignment: CDR1 SGDLS and CDR2 YYNGEE. The V and J ends lost 0 bases and 5 bases, in that order; junction bases with no gene match: 6. This CDR3 comprises 16 residues. Variable domain in full (rest from reference TRBV9 and TRBJ2-3): DSGVTQTPKHLITATGQRVTLRCSPRSGDLSVYWYQQSLDQGLQFLIQYYNGEERAKGNILERFSAQQFPDLHSELNLSSLELGDSALYFCASSVVSGGARDTQYFGPGTRLTVL.

DNA for the CDR3: TGTGCCAGCAGCTTAGGACTAGCGGCCTACGAGCAGTACTTC. Amino acid sequence: CASSLGLAAYEQYF. The rearrangement uses TRBV11-2 and TRBJ2-7, with 9 bases that match TRBD2. The CDR3 has 14 amino acids. The germline CDR1 and CDR2 sequences are SGHAT and FQNNGV. V dropped 1 base and J dropped 2; count of bases not matched to a gene: 0.

This chain joins TRBV15 and TRBJ1-4; D is undetermined. Germline assignment: CDR1 LNHNV and CDR2 YYDKDF (reference sequence). The CDR3 runs to 14 residues. The V gene lost 1 base and the J gene lost 2 bases, with 5 bases spanning the gap. CDR3 loop: CATSRAGTNEKLFF. In DNA, the CDR3 is TGTGCCACCAGCAGAGCCGGTACTAATGAAAAACTGTTTTTT.

The rearrangement uses TRBV9 and TRBJ2-1; 7 bases map to TRBD2. The CDR3 loop spans 15 amino acids. Germline V gene sequence: CDR1 SGDLS, CDR2 YYNGEE. Trimming took 0 bases from V and 3 from J; bases not matched to a gene: 3. The CDR3 sequence: CASSVVAGFYNEQFF. As DNA, the CDR3 is TGTGCCAGCAGCGTAGTAGCGGGCTTCTACAATGAGCAGTTCTTC.

V and J are TRBV27 and TRBJ2-6; D is unresolved. V lost 5 bases and J 0 bases, leaving 8 bases between the germline ends. The CDR3 has 15 amino acids. The germline gives CDR1 MNHEY, CDR2 SMNVEV (reference sequence). As DNA, the CDR3 is TGTGCCAGCAGTGCACAGATCTCTGGGGCCAACGTCCTGACTTTC. It yields the protein CASSAQISGANVLTF. Drawing the rest from reference TRBV27 and TRBJ2-6, the complete variable domain is EAQVTQNPRYLITVTGKKLTVTCSQNMNHEYMSWYRQDPGLGLRQIYYSMNVEVTDKGDVPEGYKVSRKEKRNFPLILESPSPNQTSLYFCASSAQISGANVLTFGAGSRLTVL.

The chain combines TRBV6-2 or TRBV6-3 with TRBJ1-5; no clear D. From germline, CDR1 is MNHEY and CDR2 SVGEGT. The CDR3 contains 15 residues. The V end was cut by 5 bases, the J end by 4 bases, with 15 bases between. CDR3 sequence reads: CASSRDGPGNQPQHF. CDR3 bases: TGTGCCAGCAGTCGTGATGGTCCGGGGAATCAGCCCCAGCATTTT.

A few counts support this clone. Within the sample, other DNA sequences also encode this same CDR3. The rearrangement joins TRBV27 to TRBJ2-7; D is undetermined. Trimming shortened V by 4 bases and J by 4 bases, and 5 bases separated the two germline ends. CDR3 size: 11 residues. Germline V gives CDR1 MNHEY, CDR2 SMNVEV (reference sequence). The CDR3 DNA reads as TGTGCCAGCAGTTCCGGTTACGAGCAGTACTTC. It codes for CASSSGYEQYF.

V gene TRBV5-1 combines with J gene TRBJ2-7; 12 bases line up with TRBD2. Germline CDR1 and CDR2: SGHRS and YFSETQ. The CDR3 length is 16 residues. With V trimmed by 0 bases and J by 7 bases, 8 bases remained unmatched. This chain's CDR3 is CASSLASGGGTREQYF. CDR3 in DNA: TGCGCCAGCAGCTTGGCTAGCGGGGGGGGCACGAGGGAGCAGTACTTC.

The rearrangement links TRBV28 to TRBJ2-7; D is possibly TRBD2 (7 bases). Germline-derived CDR1 and CDR2 are MDHEN and SYDVKM. V lost 4 bases to trimming and J lost 4 bases, with 17 bases between them. This CDR3 comprises 15 residues. The CDR3: CASSWGGNGVYEQYF. The CDR3 DNA reads TGTGCCAGCAGTTGGGGGGGCAATGGGGTTTACGAGCAGTACTTC.